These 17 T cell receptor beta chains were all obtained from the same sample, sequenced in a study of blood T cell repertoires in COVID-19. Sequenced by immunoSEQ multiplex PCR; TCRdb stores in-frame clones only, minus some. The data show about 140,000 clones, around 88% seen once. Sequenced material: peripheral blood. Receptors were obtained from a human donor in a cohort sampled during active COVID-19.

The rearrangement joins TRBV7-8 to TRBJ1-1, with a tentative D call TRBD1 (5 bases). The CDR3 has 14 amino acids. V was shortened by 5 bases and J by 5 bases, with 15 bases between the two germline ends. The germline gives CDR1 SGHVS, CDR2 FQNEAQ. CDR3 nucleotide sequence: TGTGCCAGCAGCGCAACACCGCGGGGGACTGAAGCTTTCTTT. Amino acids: CASSATPRGTEAFF.

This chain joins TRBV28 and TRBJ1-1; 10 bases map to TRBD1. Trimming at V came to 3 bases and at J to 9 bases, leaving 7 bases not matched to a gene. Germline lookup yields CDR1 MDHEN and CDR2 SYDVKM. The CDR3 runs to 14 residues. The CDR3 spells CASSLQGDRGKAFF. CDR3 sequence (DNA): TGTGCCAGCAGTTTGCAGGGGGACAGGGGAAAAGCTTTCTTT.

CDR3: CASSIERQLNSPLHF. The CDR3 DNA reads TGTGCCAGTAGTATAGAACGACAGCTCAATTCACCCCTCCACTTT. The J gene is TRBJ1-6, the V gene TRBV19; D is perhaps TRBD1 (5 bases). The CDR3 consists of 15 residues. V lost 0 bases to trimming and J lost 7 bases, with 10 bases between them. CDR1 and CDR2 (germline): LNHDA, SQIVND (reference sequence).

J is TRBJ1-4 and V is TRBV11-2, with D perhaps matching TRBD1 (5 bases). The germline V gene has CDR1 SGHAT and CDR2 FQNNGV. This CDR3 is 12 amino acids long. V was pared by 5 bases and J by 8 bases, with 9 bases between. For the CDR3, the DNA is TGTGCCAGCAGCATATCAGGGGAAAAACTGTTTTTT. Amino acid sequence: CASSISGEKLFF.

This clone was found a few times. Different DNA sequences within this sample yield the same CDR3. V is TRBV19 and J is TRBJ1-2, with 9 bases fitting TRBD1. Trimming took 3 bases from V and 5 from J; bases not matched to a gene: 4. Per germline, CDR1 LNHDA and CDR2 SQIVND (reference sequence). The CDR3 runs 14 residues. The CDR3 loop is CASSIRGQGYGYTF. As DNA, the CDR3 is TGTGCCAGTAGTATCAGAGGACAGGGGTATGGCTACACCTTC.

The CDR3 DNA sequence: TGTGCCAGCAGCCGAAAGGGGGCTGGGAAGACCCAGTACTTC. Protein: CASSRKGAGKTQYF. This chain uses TRBV3-1 (or the pseudogene TRBV3-2) with TRBJ2-5; 7 nucleotides line up with TRBD1. CDR1 and CDR2 (germline): LGHDT, YNNKEL (reference sequence). The CDR3 is 14 residues long. V trimming: 4 bases; J trimming: 6 bases; junction bases outside the gene matches: 8.

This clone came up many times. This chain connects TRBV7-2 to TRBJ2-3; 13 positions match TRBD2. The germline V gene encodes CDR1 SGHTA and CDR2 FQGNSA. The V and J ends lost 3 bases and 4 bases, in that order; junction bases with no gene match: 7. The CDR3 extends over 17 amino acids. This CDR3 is CASSLSTSGGAADTQYF. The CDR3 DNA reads TGTGCCAGCAGCTTGTCCACTAGCGGGGGGGCGGCAGATACGCAGTATTTT.

This CDR3 reads CASRDVGGENYGYTF. The CDR3, as DNA: TGTGCCAGTAGAGACGTCGGGGGGGAGAACTATGGCTACACCTTC. The chain uses TRBV19 and TRBJ1-2; possibly TRBD1 for D (5 bases). Germline assignment: CDR1 LNHDA and CDR2 SQIVND (reference sequence). The CDR3 is 15 amino acids. Trimming removed 6 bases from V and 2 bases from J, with 16 bases in between.

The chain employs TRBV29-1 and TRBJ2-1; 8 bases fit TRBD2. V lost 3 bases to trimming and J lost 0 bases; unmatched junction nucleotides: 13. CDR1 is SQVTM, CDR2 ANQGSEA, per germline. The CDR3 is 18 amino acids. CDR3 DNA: TGCAGCGTTGATACGGGAGTTAGCGGGGTCAGCTCCTACAATGAGCAGTTCTTC. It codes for CSVDTGVSGVSSYNEQFF.

This CDR3 is CASSPGEAGTEAFF. CDR3 nucleotide sequence: TGTGCCAGCAGCCCCGGAGAGGCCGGCACTGAAGCTTTCTTT. The chain is built from TRBV7-3 and TRBJ1-1, with D uncertain. V was pared by 5 bases and J by 4 bases, with 14 bases between. Per germline, CDR1 SGHTA and CDR2 FQGTGA. CDR3 length: 14 residues.

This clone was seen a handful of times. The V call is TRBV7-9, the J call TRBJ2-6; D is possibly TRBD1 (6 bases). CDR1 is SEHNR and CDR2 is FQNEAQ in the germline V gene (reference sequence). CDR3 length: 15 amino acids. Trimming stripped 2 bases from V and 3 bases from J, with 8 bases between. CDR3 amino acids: CASSLQGFGANVLTF. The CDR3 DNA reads TGTGCCAGCAGCTTACAGGGGTTTGGGGCCAACGTCCTGACTTTC.

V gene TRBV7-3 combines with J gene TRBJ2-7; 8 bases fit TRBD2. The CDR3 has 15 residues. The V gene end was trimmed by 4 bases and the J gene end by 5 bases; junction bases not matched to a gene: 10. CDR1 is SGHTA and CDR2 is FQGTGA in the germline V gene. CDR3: CASSSVRGGIHEQYF. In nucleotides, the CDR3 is TGTGCCAGCAGCTCCGTACGGGGGGGCATTCACGAGCAGTACTTC.

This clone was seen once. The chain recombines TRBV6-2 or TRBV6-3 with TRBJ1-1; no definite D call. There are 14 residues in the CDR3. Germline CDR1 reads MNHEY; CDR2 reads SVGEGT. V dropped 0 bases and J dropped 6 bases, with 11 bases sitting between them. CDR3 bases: TGTGCCAGCAGTTACTCTACCGTGGGCGCTGAAGCTTTCTTT. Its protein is CASSYSTVGAEAFF.

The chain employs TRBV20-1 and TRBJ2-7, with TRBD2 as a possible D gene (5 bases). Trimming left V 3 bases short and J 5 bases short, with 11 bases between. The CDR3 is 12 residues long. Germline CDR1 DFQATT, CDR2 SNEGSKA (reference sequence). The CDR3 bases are TGCAGTGCTAGTCCGGGGAGCAACGAGCAGTACTTC. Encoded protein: CSASPGSNEQYF.

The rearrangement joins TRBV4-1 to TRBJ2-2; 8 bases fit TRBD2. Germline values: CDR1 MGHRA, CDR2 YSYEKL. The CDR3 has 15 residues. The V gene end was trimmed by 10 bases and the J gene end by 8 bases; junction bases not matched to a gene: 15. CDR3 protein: CATRWREDKAGELFF. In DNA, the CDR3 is TGCGCCACCCGATGGCGGGAGGACAAGGCTGGGGAGCTGTTTTTT.

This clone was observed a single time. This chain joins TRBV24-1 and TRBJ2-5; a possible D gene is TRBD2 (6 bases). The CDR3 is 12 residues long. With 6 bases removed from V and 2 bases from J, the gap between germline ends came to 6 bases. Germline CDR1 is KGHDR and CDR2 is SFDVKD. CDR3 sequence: CATSRGQETQYF. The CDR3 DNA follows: TGTGCCACCAGTCGGGGGCAAGAGACCCAGTACTTC.

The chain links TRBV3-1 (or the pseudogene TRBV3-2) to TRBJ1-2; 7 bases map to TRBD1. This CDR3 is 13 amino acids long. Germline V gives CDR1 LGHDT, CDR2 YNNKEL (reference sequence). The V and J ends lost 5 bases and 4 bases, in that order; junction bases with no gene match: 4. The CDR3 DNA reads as TGTGCCAGCAGCTTAGCAGGGGGCTATGGCTACACCTTC. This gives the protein CASSLAGGYGYTF.